Listed below are T cell receptor beta chains from one sample, sequenced in a study of T cell repertoires in cytomegalovirus infection. For these receptors, no antigen is known. TCRdb fed the reads into MiXCR, producing one record per CDR3 protein. Found here are about 470,000 distinct CDR3 sequences, approximately 42% of them singletons; the top ten hold 35% to 50%. Sample: cultured PBMCs, taken from culture after CMV antigen stimulation. These receptors originate from a human donor in good health (CMV status not recorded). Some clones in this sample may be carry-over from other donors' samples. Both conserved end residues are part of each CDR3. A D gene is named only where the DNA matches it firmly. Expanded clones are given a class, and other clones once, few, many or no size at all.

16	TRBV6-2/TRBV6-3	NA	TRBJ2-5	NA	TGTGCCAGCAGTTACTCGAACTGGGGGCTGACGGAGACCCAGTACTTC	CASSYSNWGLTETQYF
14	TRBV7-2	NA	TRBJ1-3	NA	TGTGCCAGCAGCTTGGCATGGGCTGGAAACACCATATATTTT	CASSLAWAGNTIYF
14	TRBV4-3	TRBD1	TRBJ1-1	NA	TGCGCCAGCGAAAGAAACAGGGGAGAAACTGAAGCTTTCTTT	CASERNRGETEAFF
15	TRBV12-3/TRBV12-4	NA	TRBJ2-3	NA	TGTGCCAGCAGTTTCGGGGGAACCCACACAGATACGCAGTATTTT	CASSFGGTHTDTQYF
13	TRBV30	NA	TRBJ1-5	NA	TGTGCCTGGTCGATTACAGGGATTCAGCCCCAGCATTTT	CAWSITGIQPQHF
14	TRBV6-2/TRBV6-3	TRBD2	TRBJ2-7	NA	TGTGCCAGCAGCCCTTATCGGGGGGACTACGAGCAGTACTTC	CASSPYRGDYEQYF
15	TRBV7-2	NA	TRBJ1-5	few	TGTGCCAGCAGCTTAGGGGGGGGGGTGTTTCAGCCCCAGCATTTT	CASSLGGGVFQPQHF
12	TRBV12-3/TRBV12-4	NA	TRBJ2-3	NA	TGTGCCAGCAGTTGGGGAACAGATACGCAGTATTTT	CASSWGTDTQYF
15	TRBV20-1	TRBD1	TRBJ1-6	NA	TGCAGTGCCAGACCACCTACAGGGGCGAACTCACCCCTCCACTTT	CSARPPTGANSPLHF
13	TRBV7-2	NA	TRBJ1-1	NA	TGTGCCAGCAGCTTCGGGGGGAACAGGGAAGCTTTCTTT	CASSFGGNREAFF
13	TRBV12-3/TRBV12-4	NA	TRBJ2-5	NA	TGTGCCAGCAGTCCCAACCGGGGCGGGACCCAGTACTTC	CASSPNRGGTQYF
15	TRBV20-1	NA	TRBJ2-3	NA	TGCAGTGCTAGAGATCAGGGGAAAGGGACAGATACGCAGTATTTT	CSARDQGKGTDTQYF
17	TRBV7-2	NA	TRBJ2-3	few	TGTGCCAGCAGCTTAGGCGGTCCAATGACTAGCACAGATACGCAGTATTTT	CASSLGGPMTSTDTQYF
18	TRBV6-1	NA	TRBJ1-5	few	TGTGCCAGCAGCCTAACGTCCAATAGGCAGAATAGCAATCAGCCCCAGCATTTT	CASSLTSNRQNSNQPQHF
12	TRBV6-6	NA	TRBJ1-5	NA	TGTGCCAGCAGGGACGGCGGGCAGCCCCAGCATTTT	CASRDGGQPQHF
16	TRBV19	NA	TRBJ2-5	NA	TGTGCCAGTAGTACCACCAACAGAAACCAACAAGAGACCCAGTACTTC	CASSTTNRNQQETQYF
15	TRBV19	NA	TRBJ2-2	few	TGTGCCAGTAGCTATACAGGGTTTGACACCGGGGAGCTGTTTTTT	CASSYTGFDTGELFF
14	TRBV2	NA	TRBJ2-3	NA	TGTGCCACCCTGGTGGGGCCAGACACAGATACGCAGTATTTT	CATLVGPDTDTQYF
13	TRBV15	NA	TRBJ1-4	NA	TGTGCCACCTCGAGGGGGAGAGTAGAAAAACTGTTTTTT	CATSRGRVEKLFF
11	TRBV30	NA	TRBJ2-7	NA	TGTGCCTGGAGTGGACAGGTCGGGCAGTACTTC	CAWSGQVGQYF
14	TRBV12-3/TRBV12-4	NA	TRBJ2-3	NA	TGTGCCAGCAGTTGGGGAACTAGCACAGATACGCAGTATTTT	CASSWGTSTDTQYF
15	TRBV6-1	NA	TRBJ2-7	few	TGTGCCAGCAGTCCAGATGGGGGTGTCGGCTACGAGCAGTACTTC	CASSPDGGVGYEQYF
17	TRBV7-9	NA	TRBJ1-1	NA	TGTGCCAGCAGCGCCCCAGCAGGGTATAAGAGGAACACTGAAGCTTTCTTT	CASSAPAGYKRNTEAFF
19	TRBV7-6	TRBD2	TRBJ2-5	few	TGTGCCAGCAGCTTAACCGGGACTAGCGGGAGAGGGGGTCGGGAGACCCAGTACTTC	CASSLTGTSGRGGRETQYF
14	TRBV11-2	NA	TRBJ2-3	NA	TGTGCCAGCAGCTTAGTCCAAGGGGTAGATACGCAGTATTTT	CASSLVQGVDTQYF
14	TRBV6-1	NA	TRBJ2-3	NA	TGTGCCAGCAATCAGTTCATTGGCACAGATACGCAGTATTTT	CASNQFIGTDTQYF
16	TRBV6-2/TRBV6-3	TRBD2	TRBJ2-7	NA	TGTGCCAGCAAATCCCCTAGCGGGAGTGAGAGCTACGAGCAGTACTTC	CASKSPSGSESYEQYF
12	TRBV10-2	NA	TRBJ2-4	NA	TGCGCCAGCAGTGGACGGTTTAGCATTCAGTACTTC	CASSGRFSIQYF
15	TRBV7-2	NA	TRBJ1-5	few	TGTGCCAGCAGCCAAGAAGGGTACGGTAATCAGCCCCAGCATTTT	CASSQEGYGNQPQHF
14	TRBV5-4	TRBD1	TRBJ2-7	few	TGTGCCAGCAGCTCGGGACAGGGGGCGTGGGAGCAGTACTTC	CASSSGQGAWEQYF
13	TRBV4-1	NA	TRBJ1-1	NA	TGCGCCAGCAGCCAAGGACCAGAGACTGAAGCTTTCTTT	CASSQGPETEAFF
19	TRBV10-3	TRBD2	TRBJ2-7	few	TGTGCCATCAGTGAGTCAAGAGGGGCCACTAGCGGTCCCGAGAGCGAGCAGTACTTC	CAISESRGATSGPESEQYF
15	TRBV7-2	NA	TRBJ2-3	few	TGTGCCAGCAGCTGGGGGGGGCAGGAGGTGGATACGCAGTATTTT	CASSWGGQEVDTQYF
16	TRBV18	TRBD1	TRBJ2-3	NA	TGTGCCAGCTCAAAAGACAGGGCCCTTAGCACAGATACGCAGTATTTT	CASSKDRALSTDTQYF
15	TRBV6-1	NA	TRBJ2-3	few	TGTGCCAGCAGTGACGCACAGTTTAGCACAGATACGCAGTATTTT	CASSDAQFSTDTQYF
15	TRBV7-2	TRBD2	TRBJ2-7	NA	TGTGCCAGCACCGCACGGACTAGCGGAACCTACGAGCAGTACTTC	CASTARTSGTYEQYF
15	TRBV12-3/TRBV12-4	NA	TRBJ1-4	NA	TGTGCCAGCAGTTCATTCGGGGGGCTCACTGAAAAACTGTTTTTT	CASSSFGGLTEKLFF
14	TRBV5-1	NA	TRBJ2-7	NA	TGCGCCAGCAGCTCCCTTGAGGGGGACTACGAGCAGTACTTC	CASSSLEGDYEQYF
14	TRBV7-2	NA	TRBJ2-3	few	TGTGCCAGCATCCTATCCATCGGCACAGATACGCAGTATTTT	CASILSIGTDTQYF
15	TRBV23-1	NA	TRBJ2-3	NA	TGCGCCAGCAGTCAATCTAGCCTCGGCACAGATACGCAGTATTTT	CASSQSSLGTDTQYF
15	TRBV7-9	NA	TRBJ1-1	NA	TGTGCCAGCTTACTCGTGCGGGGATCGAACACTGAAGCTTTCTTT	CASLLVRGSNTEAFF
13	TRBV2	TRBD1	TRBJ1-4	NA	TGTGCCAGCAGAGAGGGACAGGGCGAAAAACTGTTTTTT	CASREGQGEKLFF